Listed below are T cell receptor beta chains from one sample, sequenced in a study of vaccination effects on CD4 cells after COVID-19. TCRdb's copy holds only in-frame clones and misses some; the assay was immunoSEQ multiplex PCR. The sample includes about 79,000 clones, around 74% of them seen just once. These receptors are not linked to any known antigen. The material sequenced was CD4+ T cells from PBMCs cultured with HCoV-229E spike peptides, taken before COVID-19 vaccination. All receptors derive from a human donor who received a COVID-19 vaccine. The CDR3 runs from the conserved cysteine through the conserved F or W. D genes are given only for firm matches. Expanded clones are given a class, and other clones once, few, many or no size at all.

j_call | d_call | v_call | clone_size | cdr3_aa | cdr3_nt
TRBJ2-5 | TRBD1 | TRBV30 | NA | CAWRSHPWDRGGETQYF | TGTGCCTGGAGGAGTCACCCTTGGGACAGGGGCGGAGAGACCCAGTACTTC
TRBJ1-1 | TRBD1 | TRBV9 | NA | CASSVGTGETEAFF | TGTGCCAGCAGCGTAGGGACAGGGGAGACTGAAGCTTTCTTT
TRBJ2-3 | TRBD2 | TRBV6-4 | NA | CASSDSKRGIDTQYF | TGTGCCAGCAGTGACTCCAAGCGGGGGATAGATACGCAGTATTTT
TRBJ1-2 | NA | TRBV6-2/TRBV6-3 | once | CASSWDRTYGYTF | TGTGCCAGCAGTTGGGACCGCACCTATGGCTACACCTTC
TRBJ2-3 | NA | TRBV5-4 | NA | CASSLPGTSKDTQYF | TGTGCCAGCAGCTTGCCAGGGACCTCCAAAGATACGCAGTATTTT
TRBJ2-3 | NA | TRBV5-8 | NA | CAAIGGTQYF | TGTGCCGCGATTGGGGGTACGCAGTATTTT
TRBJ2-3 | NA | TRBV5-1 | NA | CASSLDRTKKLTDTQYF | TGCGCCAGCAGCTTGGACAGGACTAAGAAACTCACAGATACGCAGTATTTT
TRBJ1-4 | NA | TRBV4-3 | NA | CASSQGVGDEKLFF | TGCGCCAGCAGCCAAGGCGTGGGGGATGAAAAACTGTTTTTT
TRBJ2-5 | TRBD1 | TRBV7-3 | once | CASNPTGNDGETQYF | TGTGCCAGCAACCCGACAGGGAACGACGGAGAGACCCAGTACTTC
TRBJ2-2 | TRBD1 | TRBV9 | NA | CASSFSRDRGMTGELFF | TGTGCCAGCAGCTTCTCCCGGGACAGGGGAATGACCGGGGAGCTGTTTTTT
TRBJ1-2 | TRBD1 | TRBV4-3 | NA | CASSPNQGTGVLGYTF | TGCGCCAGCTCCCCTAATCAAGGGACAGGCGTATTGGGCTACACCTTC
TRBJ1-1 | NA | TRBV30 | NA | CAWSVISSGPLRTNTEAFF | TGTGCCTGGAGTGTAATAAGTTCGGGGCCCCTACGCACGAACACTGAAGCTTTCTTT
TRBJ1-2 | NA | TRBV6-5 | once | CASSYDPQDHYGYTF | TGTGCCAGCAGTTACGATCCCCAGGACCACTATGGCTACACCTTC
TRBJ1-2 | NA | TRBV3-1/TRBV3-2 | NA | CASSQEYGSGGYTF | TGTGCCAGCAGCCAAGAATATGGGAGTGGAGGCTACACCTTC
TRBJ1-5 | NA | TRBV27 | few | CASSPLQGTQPQHF | TGTGCCAGCAGTCCGCTTCAGGGGACTCAGCCCCAGCATTTT
TRBJ2-5 | NA | TRBV5-1 | NA | CASSDWRETQYF | TGCGCCAGCAGCGACTGGCGAGAGACCCAGTACTTC
TRBJ2-2 | TRBD2 | TRBV3-1/TRBV3-2 | NA | CASSLGGSTGELFF | TGTGCCAGCAGCCTGGGGGGGAGCACCGGGGAGCTGTTTTTT
TRBJ1-3 | NA | TRBV6-5 | NA | CASSYRGEAGNTIYF | TGTGCCAGCAGTTACCGGGGAGAGGCAGGAAACACCATATATTTT
TRBJ2-5 | TRBD1 | TRBV5-6 | NA | CASSSLDRMGETQYF | TGTGCCAGCAGCTCCCTGGACAGGATGGGAGAGACCCAGTACTTC
TRBJ2-1 | TRBD1 | TRBV5-1 | NA | CASSPGQREYNEQFF | TGCGCCAGCAGCCCGGGACAGAGAGAGTACAATGAGCAGTTCTTC
TRBJ2-1 | NA | TRBV18 | few | CASSQGVTYNEQFF | TGTGCCAGCTCACAGGGGGTCACCTACAATGAGCAGTTCTTC
TRBJ2-2 | NA | TRBV6-5 | NA | CASSYSEGFTGELFF | TGTGCCAGCAGTTACTCGGAAGGGTTCACCGGGGAGCTGTTTTTT
TRBJ1-5 | NA | TRBV4-2 | few | CASSQDENEPQHF | TGTGCCAGCAGCCAAGACGAAAATGAGCCCCAGCATTTT
TRBJ1-2 | NA | TRBV7-3 | NA | CASGTQGGGYTF | TGTGCCAGCGGTACACAGGGAGGTGGCTACACCTTC
TRBJ2-6 | NA | TRBV7-2 | NA | CASSLRSSGANVLTF | TGTGCCAGCAGCTTACGCTCCTCTGGGGCCAACGTCCTGACTTTC
TRBJ2-3 | TRBD2 | TRBV7-3 | NA | CASSLRGLAGDTQYF | TGTGCCAGCAGCTTAAGGGGTCTAGCGGGGGATACGCAGTATTTT
TRBJ1-6 | NA | TRBV2 | few | CASRGRGGHNSPLHF | TGTGCCAGCAGAGGCAGGGGCGGACATAATTCACCCCTCCACTTT